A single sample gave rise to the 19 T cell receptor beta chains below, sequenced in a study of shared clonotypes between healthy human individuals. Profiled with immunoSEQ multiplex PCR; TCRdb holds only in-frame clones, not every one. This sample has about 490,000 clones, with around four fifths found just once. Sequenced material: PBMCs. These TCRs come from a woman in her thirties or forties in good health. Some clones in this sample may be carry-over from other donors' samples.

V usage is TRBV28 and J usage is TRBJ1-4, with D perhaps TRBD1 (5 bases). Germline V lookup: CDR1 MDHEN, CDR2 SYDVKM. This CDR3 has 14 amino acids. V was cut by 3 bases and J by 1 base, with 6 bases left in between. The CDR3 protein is CASSFGGTNEKLFF. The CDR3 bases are TGTGCCAGCAGTTTCGGGGGAACTAATGAAAAACTGTTTTTT.

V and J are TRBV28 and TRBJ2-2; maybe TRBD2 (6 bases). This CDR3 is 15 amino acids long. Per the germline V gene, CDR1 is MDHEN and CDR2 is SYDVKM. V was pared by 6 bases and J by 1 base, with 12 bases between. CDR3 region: CASRVAVLNTGELFF. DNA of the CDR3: TGTGCCAGCAGGGTAGCGGTTTTGAACACCGGGGAGCTGTTTTTT.

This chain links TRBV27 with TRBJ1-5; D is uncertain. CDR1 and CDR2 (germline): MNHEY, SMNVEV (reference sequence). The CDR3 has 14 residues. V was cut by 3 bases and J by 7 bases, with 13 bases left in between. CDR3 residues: CASSLGRVRQPQHF. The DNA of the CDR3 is TGTGCCAGCAGTTTGGGTAGGGTGAGGCAGCCCCAGCATTTT.

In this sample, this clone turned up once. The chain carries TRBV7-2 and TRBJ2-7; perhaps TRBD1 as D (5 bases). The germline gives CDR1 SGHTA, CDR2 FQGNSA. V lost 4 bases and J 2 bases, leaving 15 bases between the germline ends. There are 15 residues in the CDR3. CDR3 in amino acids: CASSWTSGPTYEQYF. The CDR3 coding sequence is TGTGCCAGCAGCTGGACGTCAGGGCCCACCTACGAGCAGTACTTC.

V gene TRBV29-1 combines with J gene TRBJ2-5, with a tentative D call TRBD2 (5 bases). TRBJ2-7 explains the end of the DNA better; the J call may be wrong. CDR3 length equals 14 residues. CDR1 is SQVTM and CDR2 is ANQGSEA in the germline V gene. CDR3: CSVEDPSRTYEQYF. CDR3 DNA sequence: TGCAGCGTTGAAGATCCCTCTAGGACTTACGAGCAGTACTTC.

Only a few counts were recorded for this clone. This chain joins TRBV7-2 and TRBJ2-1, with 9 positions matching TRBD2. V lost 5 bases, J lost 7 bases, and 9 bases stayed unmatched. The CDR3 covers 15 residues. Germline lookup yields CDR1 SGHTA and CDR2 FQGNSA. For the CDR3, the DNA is TGTGCCAGCAGCCGCGGAGGTAGCGGGAGTAATGAGCAGTTCTTC. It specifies CASSRGGSGSNEQFF.

The CDR3 DNA is TGTGCCAGCAGCCAAGAGAGAAGGATTTACTATGGCTACACCTTC. It translates to CASSQERRIYYGYTF. The genes are TRBV4-2 and TRBJ1-2, with D unclear. The germline V gene encodes CDR1 LGHNA and CDR2 YNFKEQ. Trimming removed 0 bases at V and 3 bases at J, with 11 bases between. CDR3 length equals 15 residues.

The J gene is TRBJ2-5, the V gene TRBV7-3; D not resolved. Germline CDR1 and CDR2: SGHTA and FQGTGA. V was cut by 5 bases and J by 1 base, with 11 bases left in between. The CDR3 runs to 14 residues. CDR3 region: CASSPPGVQETQYF. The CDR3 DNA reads TGTGCCAGCAGCCCACCAGGTGTCCAAGAGACCCAGTACTTC.

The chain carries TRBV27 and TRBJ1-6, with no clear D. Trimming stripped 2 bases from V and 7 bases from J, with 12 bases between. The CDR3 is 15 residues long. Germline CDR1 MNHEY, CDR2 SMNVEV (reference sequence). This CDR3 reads CASSLRAGLNSPLHF. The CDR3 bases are TGTGCCAGCAGTTTAAGAGCGGGATTAAATTCACCCCTCCACTTT.

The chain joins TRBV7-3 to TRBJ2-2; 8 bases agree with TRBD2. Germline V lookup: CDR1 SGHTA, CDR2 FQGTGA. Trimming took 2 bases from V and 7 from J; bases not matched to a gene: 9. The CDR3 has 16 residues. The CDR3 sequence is CASSLPTGGPFGELFF. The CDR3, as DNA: TGTGCCAGCAGCTTACCCACGGGAGGGCCTTTCGGGGAGCTGTTTTTT.

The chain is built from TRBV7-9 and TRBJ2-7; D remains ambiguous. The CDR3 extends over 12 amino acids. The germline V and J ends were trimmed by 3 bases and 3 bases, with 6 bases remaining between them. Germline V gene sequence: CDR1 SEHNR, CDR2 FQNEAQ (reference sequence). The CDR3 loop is CASSLEYYEQYF. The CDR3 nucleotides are TGTGCCAGCAGCTTGGAGTACTACGAGCAGTACTTC.

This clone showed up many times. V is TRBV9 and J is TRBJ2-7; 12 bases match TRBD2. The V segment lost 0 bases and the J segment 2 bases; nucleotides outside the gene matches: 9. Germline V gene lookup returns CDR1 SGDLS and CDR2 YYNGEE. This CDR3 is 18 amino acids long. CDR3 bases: TGTGCCAGCAGCGTAGCCCCCTATGGACTAGCGGGAACCTACGAGCAGTACTTC. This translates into CASSVAPYGLAGTYEQYF.

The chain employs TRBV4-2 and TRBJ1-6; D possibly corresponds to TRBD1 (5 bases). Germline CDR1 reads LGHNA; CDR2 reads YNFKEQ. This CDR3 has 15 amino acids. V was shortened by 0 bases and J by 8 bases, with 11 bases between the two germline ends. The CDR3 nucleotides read TGTGCCAGCAGCCAAGAGGGGGAGAATTATTCACCCCTCCACTTT. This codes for CASSQEGENYSPLHF.

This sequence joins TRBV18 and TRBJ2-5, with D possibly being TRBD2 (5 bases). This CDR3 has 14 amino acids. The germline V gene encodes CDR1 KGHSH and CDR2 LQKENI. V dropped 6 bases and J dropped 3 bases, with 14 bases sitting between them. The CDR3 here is CASSFLQTKETQYF. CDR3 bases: TGTGCCAGCTCCTTTCTACAGACTAAAGAGACCCAGTACTTC.

In DNA, the CDR3 is TGTGCCAGCAGCCCCGAGGGGGGTCGGGGCTACACCTTC. This translates into CASSPEGGRGYTF. This chain connects TRBV7-9 to TRBJ1-2; maybe TRBD1 (6 bases). The CDR3 covers 13 residues. V lost 5 bases to trimming and J lost 8 bases, with 15 bases between them. CDR1 and CDR2 (germline): SEHNR, FQNEAQ (reference sequence).

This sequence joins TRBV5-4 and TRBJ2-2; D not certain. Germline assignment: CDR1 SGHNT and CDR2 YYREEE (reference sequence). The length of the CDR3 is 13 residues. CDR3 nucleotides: TGTGCAAGCTCCGAAGCGAACACCGGGGAGCTGTTTTTT. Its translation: CASSEANTGELFF.

CDR3 residues: CASTTGGGNSNQPQHF. CDR3 in DNA: TGTGCCAGCACCACCGGGGGGGGAAATAGCAATCAGCCCCAGCATTTT. The chain carries TRBV28 and TRBJ1-5; tentatively, D is TRBD1 (5 bases). Germline CDR1 MDHEN, CDR2 SYDVKM. The CDR3 totals 16 residues. Trimming removed 7 bases at V and 0 bases at J, with 16 bases between.

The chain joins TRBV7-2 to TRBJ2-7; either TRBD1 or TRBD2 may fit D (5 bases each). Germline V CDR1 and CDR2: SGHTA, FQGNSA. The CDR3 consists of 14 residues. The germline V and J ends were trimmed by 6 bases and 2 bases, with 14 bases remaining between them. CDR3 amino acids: CASSYPGPPYEQYF. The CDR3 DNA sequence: TGTGCCAGCAGTTATCCGGGGCCACCCTACGAGCAGTACTTC.

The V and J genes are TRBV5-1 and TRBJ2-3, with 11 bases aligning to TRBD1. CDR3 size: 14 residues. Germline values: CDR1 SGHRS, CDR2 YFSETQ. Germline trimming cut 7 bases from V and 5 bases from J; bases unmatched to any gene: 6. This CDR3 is CASGRTGGLDTQYF. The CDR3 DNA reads TGCGCCAGCGGAAGGACAGGGGGCTTAGATACGCAGTATTTT. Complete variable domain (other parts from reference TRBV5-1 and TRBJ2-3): KAGVTQTPRYLIKTRGQQVTLSCSPISGHRSVSWYQQTPGQGLQFLFEYFSETQRNKGNFPGRFSGRQFSNSRSEMNVSTLELGDSALYLCASGRTGGLDTQYFGPGTRLTVL.